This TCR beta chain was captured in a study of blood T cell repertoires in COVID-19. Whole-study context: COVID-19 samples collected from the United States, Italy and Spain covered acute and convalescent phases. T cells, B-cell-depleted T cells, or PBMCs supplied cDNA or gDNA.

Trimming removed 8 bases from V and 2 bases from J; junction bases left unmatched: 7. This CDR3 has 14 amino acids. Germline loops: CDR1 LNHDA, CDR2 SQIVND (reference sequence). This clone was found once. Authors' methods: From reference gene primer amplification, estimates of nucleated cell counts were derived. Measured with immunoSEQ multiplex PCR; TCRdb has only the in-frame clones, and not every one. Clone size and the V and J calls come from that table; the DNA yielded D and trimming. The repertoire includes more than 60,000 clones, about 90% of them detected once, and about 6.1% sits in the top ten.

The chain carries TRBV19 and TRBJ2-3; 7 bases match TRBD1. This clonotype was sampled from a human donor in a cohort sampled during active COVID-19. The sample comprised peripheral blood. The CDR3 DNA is TGTGCCAGTCGACAGGGATCGGACACAGATACGCAGTATTTT. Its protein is CASRQGSDTDTQYF.